These 2 T cell receptor beta chains share one sample of origin, sequenced in a study of blood T cell repertoires in COVID-19. This table comes from immunoSEQ multiplex PCR, and its TCRdb copy is limited to in-frame clones, with some not included. The table lists about 70,000 clones, 88% of them singletons. Sequences were obtained from peripheral blood. The receptors derive from a human donor in a cohort sampled during active COVID-19.

The chain employs TRBV24-1 and TRBJ2-3, with D tentatively TRBD2 (6 bases). This CDR3 comprises 15 residues. Trimming stripped 1 base from V and 5 bases from J, with 12 bases between. From germline, CDR1 is KGHDR and CDR2 SFDVKD. The CDR3 DNA reads TGTGCCACCAGTGATTTTACTAGCTCGGTAGATACGCAGTATTTT. Protein sequence: CATSDFTSSVDTQYF.

The sample holds one count of this clone. Here the CDR3 reads CSVEGGLDEQFF. Written as DNA, the CDR3 is TGCAGCGTTGAAGGGGGACTAGATGAGCAGTTCTTC. The rearrangement uses TRBV29-1 and TRBJ2-1; 8 bases map to TRBD2. With V trimmed by 1 base and J by 8 bases, 1 base remained unmatched. The germline V gene encodes CDR1 SQVTM and CDR2 ANQGSEA. The CDR3 has 12 amino acids.